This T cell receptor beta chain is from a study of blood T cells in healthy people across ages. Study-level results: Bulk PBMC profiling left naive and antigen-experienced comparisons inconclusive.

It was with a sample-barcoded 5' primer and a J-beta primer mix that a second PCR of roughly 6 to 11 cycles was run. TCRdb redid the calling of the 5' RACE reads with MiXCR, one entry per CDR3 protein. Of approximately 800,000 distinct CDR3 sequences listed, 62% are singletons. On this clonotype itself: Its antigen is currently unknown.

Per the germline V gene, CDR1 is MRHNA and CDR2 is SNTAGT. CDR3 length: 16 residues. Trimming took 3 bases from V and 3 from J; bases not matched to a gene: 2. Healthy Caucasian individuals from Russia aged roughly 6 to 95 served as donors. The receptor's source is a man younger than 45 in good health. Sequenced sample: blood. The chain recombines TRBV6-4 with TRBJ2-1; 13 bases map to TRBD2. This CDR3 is CASSDWTSGGYNEQFF. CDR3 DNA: TGTGCCAGCAGTGATTGGACTAGCGGGGGCTACAATGAGCAGTTCTTC.